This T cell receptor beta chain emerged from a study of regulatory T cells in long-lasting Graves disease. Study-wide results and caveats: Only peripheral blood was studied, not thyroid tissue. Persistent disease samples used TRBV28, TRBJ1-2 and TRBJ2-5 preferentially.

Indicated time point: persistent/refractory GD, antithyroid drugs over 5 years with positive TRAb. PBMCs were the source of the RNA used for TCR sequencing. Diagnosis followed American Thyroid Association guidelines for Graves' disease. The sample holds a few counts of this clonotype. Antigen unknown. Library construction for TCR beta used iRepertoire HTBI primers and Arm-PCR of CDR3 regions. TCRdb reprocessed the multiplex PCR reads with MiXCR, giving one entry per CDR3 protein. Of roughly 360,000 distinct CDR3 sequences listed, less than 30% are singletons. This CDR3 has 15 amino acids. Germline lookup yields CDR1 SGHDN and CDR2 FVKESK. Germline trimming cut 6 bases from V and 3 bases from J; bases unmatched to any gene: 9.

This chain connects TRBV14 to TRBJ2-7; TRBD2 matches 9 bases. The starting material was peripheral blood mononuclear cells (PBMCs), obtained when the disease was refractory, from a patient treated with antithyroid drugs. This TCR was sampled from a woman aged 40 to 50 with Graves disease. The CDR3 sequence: CASRGPGLADYEQYF. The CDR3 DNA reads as TGTGCCAGCAGAGGACCGGGACTAGCAGACTACGAGCAGTACTTC. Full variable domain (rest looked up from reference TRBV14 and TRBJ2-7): EAGVTQFPSHSVIEKGQTVTLRCDPISGHDNLYWYRRVMGKEIKFLLHFVKESKQDESGMPNNRFLAERTGGTYSTLKVQPAELEDSGVYFCASRGPGLADYEQYFGPGTRLTVT.